The text below deals with one T cell receptor beta chain. Its cognate antigen is unknown. This sample is part of a study of neoadjuvant nivolumab and ipilimumab in lung cancer. Per the germline V gene, CDR1 is SGHTS and CDR2 is YDEGEE. The junction had 5 bases not matched to a gene; V was cut back by 0 bases and J by 3 bases. The CDR3 covers 16 residues. Here immunoSEQ multiplex PCR was the method, and the copy in TCRdb shows in-frame clones only, minus some. The table includes tens of thousands of clones, about nine tenths detected once. Findings of the study overall: From pretherapy to surgery, tumor richness and clonality rose with dual therapy.

The chain recombines TRBV5-8 with TRBJ1-5; TRBD1 agrees at 8 bases. The sequence derives from an adult with non-small cell lung cancer. The sample here was peripheral blood, taken after neoadjuvant nivolumab, alone or with ipilimumab, at or shortly before surgery. The CDR3 reads CASSLGDRFNNQPQHF. CDR3 DNA: TGTGCCAGCAGCTTGGGGGACAGGTTTAACAATCAGCCCCAGCATTTT.